The table lists the clone carrying this TCR beta chain with many counts. Antigen: not known. The data were obtained in a study of blood T cells in healthy people across ages. The study, taken as a whole, reports: The recorded TCR beta diversity per million T cells decreased in a roughly linear manner with age.

Isolated per sample were at least 6 million PBMCs. Total RNA, at least 6 micrograms per sample, was extracted from PBMCs. Together with a sample-barcoded 5' primer, a J-beta primer mix was included in a second PCR lasting about 6 to 11 cycles. All cDNA molecules were each tagged by a template-switch adaptor with 12 random nucleotides. Each CDR3 protein is one row after TCRdb ran MiXCR on the 5' RACE reads. The sample contains around 1,800,000 distinct CDR3 sequences, about 39% of which appear only once. There are 12 residues in the CDR3. Germline CDR1 reads DFQATT; CDR2 reads SNEGSKA (reference sequence). V lost 1 base and J lost 5, with 8 bases in between.

This sequence was found in a human donor in good health. Specimen: blood. The V call is TRBV20-1, the J call TRBJ2-5; the D gene is possibly TRBD2 (5 bases). CDR3 residues: CSARGGKETQYF. CDR3 in DNA: TGCAGTGCTAGAGGAGGGAAGGAGACCCAGTACTTC.